The 5 T cell receptor beta chains given below trace back to one sample, sequenced in a study of CD8 T cells in Susac syndrome. Random hexamers primed reverse transcription of 0.5 to 1 ug RNA. One entry per CDR3 protein, called by TCRdb with MiXCR from the immunoSEQ multiplex PCR reads. Of about 120,000 distinct CDR3 sequences in the sample, approximately 93% were seen once. Sequencing was performed on CD4+ T cells from PBMCs. Source of these receptors: a human donor with multiple sclerosis.

J is TRBJ2-3 and V is TRBV19; TRBD2 aligns across 8 bases. Per the germline V gene, CDR1 is LNHDA and CDR2 is SQIVND (reference sequence). V trimming: 4 bases; J trimming: 1 base; junction bases outside the gene matches: 4. The CDR3 runs 15 residues. CDR3 residues: CASSTQAGGTDTQYF. The CDR3 nucleotides read TGTGCCAGTAGTACACAAGCGGGGGGCACAGATACGCAGTATTTT.

The chain has TRBV2 and TRBJ2-7; 7 nucleotides line up with TRBD1. The length of the CDR3 is 12 residues. Looked up from germline, CDR1 is SNHLY and CDR2 is FYNNEI. Germline trimming cut 7 bases from V and 5 bases from J; bases unmatched to any gene: 5. DNA for the CDR3: TGTGCCAGCACCCAACAGGGGAACGAGCAGTACTTC. It codes for CASTQQGNEQYF.

The gene calls are TRBV19 and TRBJ2-2; D may be TRBD2 (6 bases). The germline V and J ends were trimmed by 10 bases and 0 bases, with 9 bases remaining between them. There are 13 residues in the CDR3. The V gene's germline CDR1 is LNHDA and CDR2 SQIVND (reference sequence). The CDR3 loop is CAIQRANTGELFF. As DNA, the CDR3 is TGTGCCATACAGCGGGCGAACACCGGGGAGCTGTTTTTT.

The rearrangement links TRBV7-9 to TRBJ2-7; D is unclear. In germline, CDR1 is SEHNR, CDR2 FQNEAQ (reference sequence). This CDR3 comprises 16 residues. Between the trimmed V and J ends, which lost 1 base and 0 bases, there was a span of 13 bases. The CDR3 protein is CASSLVLPGPSYEQYF. The CDR3 bases are TGTGCCAGCAGCTTAGTCTTGCCGGGTCCCTCCTACGAGCAGTACTTC.

This chain links TRBV7-9 with TRBJ1-2, with TRBD1 as a possible D gene (5 bases). V lost 5 bases, J lost 13 bases, and 11 bases lay in between. Germline values: CDR1 SEHNR, CDR2 FQNEAQ (reference sequence). CDR3 size: 10 residues. CDR3: CASSPLTGTF. The CDR3 DNA follows: TGTGCCAGCAGCCCCCTTACAGGCACCTTC.